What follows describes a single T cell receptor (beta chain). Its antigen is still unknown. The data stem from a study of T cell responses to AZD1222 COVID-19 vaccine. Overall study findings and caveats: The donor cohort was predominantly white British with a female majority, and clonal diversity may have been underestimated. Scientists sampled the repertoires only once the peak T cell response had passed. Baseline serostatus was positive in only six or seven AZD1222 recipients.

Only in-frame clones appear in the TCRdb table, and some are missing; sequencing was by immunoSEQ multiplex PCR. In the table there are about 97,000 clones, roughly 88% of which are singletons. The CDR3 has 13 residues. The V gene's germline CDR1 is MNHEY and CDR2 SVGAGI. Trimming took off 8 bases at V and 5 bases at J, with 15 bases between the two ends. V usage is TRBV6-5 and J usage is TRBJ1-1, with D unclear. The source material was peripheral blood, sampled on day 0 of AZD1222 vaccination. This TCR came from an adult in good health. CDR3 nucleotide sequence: TGTGCCAGCCCCAAGGTGTGGGGAACTGAAGCTTTCTTT. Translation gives CASPKVWGTEAFF.